This T cell receptor beta chain was sequenced for a study of radiation and T cells in renal cell carcinoma (TCRdb year 2020). At the level of the whole study: Samples came from a clinical trial, in which primary renal cell carcinomas received 15 Gy stereotactic body radiation therapy followed by nephrectomy 4 weeks later. In the 40 to 60 samples combined, some 4 million unique CDR3 nucleotide sequences were found, encoding roughly 2,500,000 unique CDR3 amino acid sequences. In total, 53 samples, comprising 26 tumors and around 27 peripheral blood samples, were subjected to TCR beta sequencing. Paper-wide results and their limitations: Because pretreatment tumor biopsies were not available, the baseline intratumoral presence of clonotypes could not be determined. Dynamics of the blood repertoire were not tracked past 4 weeks after treatment. Because the trial had a single-armed design, the trial could not examine how radiation dose or scheduling affected the TCR repertoire. In blood, the top tumor clonotypes increased from baseline to 2 weeks after radiation and then shrank by 4 weeks, which suggests a temporary expansion of tumor-resident clones.

CDR1 and CDR2, looked up from the germline V gene, are SNHLY and FYNNEI. The CDR3, cysteine through phenylalanine, is 17 amino acids long. CDR3 DNA only is kept here, 51 bases in frame from base 1. The immunoSEQ kit was used, according to the manufacturer's recommendations, to generate TCR beta libraries from genomic DNA. To prepare the libraries, a first multiplex PCR with proprietary primers was run, followed by a second PCR that added unique barcodes, and a bead cleanup was done after each round. A kit-provided positive control reaction and a negative control reaction were included in every sample batch. The final libraries underwent checking on an Agilent 4200 TapeStation D1000 ScreenTape, volumetric pooling, and quantification by qPCR. Sequencing ran on an Illumina NextSeq500 with a MidOutput 150-cycle cartridge, using 156 Read1 and 15 Index1 cycles with kit custom primers. The pooled library was loaded at roughly 1 pM, and approximately 18% PhiX control was spiked in. On the study's bioinformatics: Vendor-processed data were analyzed in R, with a clonotype defined as all T cells sharing the same CDR3 nucleotide sequence. For clone abundance analyses, frequencies were normalized to the 10,000 most abundant clones per sample. Public T cell clones, which averaged fewer than five per sample, were excluded before analysis. A difference in abundance of at least 32-fold between compartments was used to define tumor-enriched and baseline blood-enriched clonotypes. A beta-binomial differential abundance model was applied to find clonotypes that expanded or contracted between blood time points. Similarity between tumor and blood repertoires was quantified using the Baroni-Urbani and Buser coefficient, and groups were compared with two-tailed Wilcoxon tests in R. This immuneACCESS table, as held by TCRdb, lists in-frame sequences with V and J called but not all clones. Of the missing ones, under half trace to an unresolved V gene in checked studies; the others have no known cause. Clonal size and the V and J genes are those of that table, whereas D and trimming came from the DNA. For this sample the table gives some 150,000 clones, of which roughly 83% were detected only once. The ten biggest clones cover roughly 25% of the sample.

The time point label, read with the paper, signifies: baseline pretreatment blood. Explained via the paper, the treatment or condition label denotes: 15 Gy SBRT to primary tumor, nephrectomy 4 weeks later. To track tumor-enriched clonotypes, serial peripheral blood was sampled from radiation-treated patients at baseline and at 2 weeks and 4 weeks after SBRT. All patients had renal cell carcinoma with clear cell pathology. The QIAamp DNA Blood Mini Kit (Qiagen) was used to prepare genomic DNA for TCR sequencing. Only samples passing all quality control checks were included in the analyses. In the case of this clone: Its antigen target is currently unknown. Mismatch with germline at one junction end may stem from a read error.

The sample here was blood, taken from a patient whose treatment included radiotherapy and nephrectomy. The rearrangement joined TRBV2 to TRBJ1-1; the central 9 bases match TRBD1. The sequence was obtained from a woman between 50 and 59 years old with renal cell carcinoma. The sequenced DNA: TGTGCCAGCAGGGAAGGACAGGGGATTTCGGTGAACACTGAAGCTTTCTTT. The encoded protein is CASREGQGISVNTEAFF.